This passage covers 20 T cell receptor beta chains from one sample sequenced in a study. TCRdb recomputed calls from the 5' RACE reads with MiXCR, one row per CDR3 protein. The repertoire includes under 8,000 distinct CDR3 sequences, roughly half of them detected once, and less than 4% sits in the top ten. The sample consisted of naive CD4+ T cells sorted from a lymph node. The subset: naive CD4+ T cells, CD4+CD45RA+CD25-. These receptors were obtained from a female donor with breast cancer.

The J gene is TRBJ2-2, the V gene TRBV10-3; D ambiguous. V dropped 7 bases and J dropped 1 base, with 10 bases sitting between them. The germline V gene has CDR1 ENHRY and CDR2 SYGVKD. The CDR3 extends over 14 amino acids. In DNA, the CDR3 is TGTGCCATCACGCGGACGGAGAACACCGGGGAGCTGTTTTTT. Amino acids: CAITRTENTGELFF.

The gene calls are TRBV3-1 and TRBJ2-2, with 8 bases aligning to TRBD1. Germline lookup yields CDR1 LGHDT and CDR2 YNNKEL (reference sequence). The V segment lost 4 bases and the J segment 0 bases; nucleotides outside the gene matches: 4. There are 16 residues in the CDR3. CDR3 DNA sequence: TGTGCCAGCAGCCTCAGGGGGCCCGCGAACACCGGGGAGCTGTTTTTT. It encodes CASSLRGPANTGELFF.

The chain carries TRBV5-1 and TRBJ1-2, with TRBD1 as a possible D gene (5 bases). The CDR3 sequence is 16 residues long. The V end lost 2 bases, the J end lost 0 bases, and 14 bases lay between the germline ends. Germline V CDR1 and CDR2: SGHRS, YFSETQ. The CDR3 here is CASSFFTSTANYGYTF. The CDR3 nucleotides read TGCGCCAGCAGCTTCTTTACTTCGACAGCTAACTATGGCTACACCTTC.

The table lists this clonotype with a few counts. The chain is built from TRBV4-2 and TRBJ1-2; weak D call: TRBD1 (5 bases). V lost 5 bases to trimming and J lost 2 bases, with 12 bases between them. The germline V gene has CDR1 LGHNA and CDR2 YNFKEQ. The CDR3 sequence is 14 residues long. CDR3 DNA sequence: TGTGCCAGCAGCTCCTTCCGGGACAACTATGGCTACACCTTC. Translated, it gives CASSSFRDNYGYTF.

This clonotype was counted only a few times. V and J are TRBV24-1 and TRBJ1-5; no reliable D call. Germline lookup yields CDR1 KGHDR and CDR2 SFDVKD. The CDR3 length is 11 residues. V was clipped by 9 bases and J by 2 bases, with 4 bases between them. This CDR3 reads CATRGNQPQHF. In nucleotides, the CDR3 is TGTGCCACCCGCGGCAATCAGCCCCAGCATTTT.

DNA for the CDR3: TGCGCCAGCAGCCGTTCAGCAGGGGATTCGGATACGCAGTATTTT. This encodes CASSRSAGDSDTQYF. The V call is TRBV4-1, the J call TRBJ2-3; the D gene is possibly TRBD1 (6 bases). V was pared by 4 bases and J by 6 bases, with 17 bases between. There are 15 residues in the CDR3. Looked up from germline, CDR1 is MGHRA and CDR2 is YSYEKL.

The V and J genes are TRBV5-4 and TRBJ2-3; no clear D. The CDR3 loop spans 14 amino acids. V lost 3 bases and J lost 5, with 13 bases in between. Germline lookup yields CDR1 SGHNT and CDR2 YYREEE (reference sequence). CDR3 sequence: CASSSRVDGDTQYF. DNA of the CDR3: TGTGCCAGCAGCTCCCGGGTGGACGGAGATACGCAGTATTTT.

This rearrangement joins TRBV6-5 to TRBJ2-7, with 12 bases fitting TRBD1. CDR3 size: 17 residues. Unmatched junction bases numbered 13, after V lost 6 bases and J lost 4 bases. Germline assignment: CDR1 MNHEY and CDR2 SVGAGI. The chain's CDR3 is CASSHRGQGAIRYEQYF. The CDR3, as DNA: TGTGCCAGCAGCCATCGGGGACAGGGGGCGATTCGGTACGAGCAGTACTTC.

This clonotype was picked up a small number of times. V usage is TRBV11-2 and J usage is TRBJ2-5; D not certain. The CDR3 runs to 14 residues. CDR1 is SGHAT, CDR2 FQNNGV, per germline. Trimming removed 0 bases from V and 5 bases from J, with 10 bases in between. The CDR3 bases are TGTGCCAGCAGCTTAGACGGTGGCTACGAGACCCAGTACTTC. Translated: CASSLDGGYETQYF.

This chain uses TRBV24-1 with TRBJ1-1; D gene uncertain. Trimming removed 2 bases from V and 1 base from J, with 13 bases in between. The CDR3 is 16 amino acids. Germline CDR1 KGHDR, CDR2 SFDVKD. The chain's CDR3 is CATSDSRRSGNTEAFF. CDR3 bases: TGTGCCACCAGTGATTCCCGGAGGTCGGGGAACACTGAAGCTTTCTTT.

CDR3 loop: CASSPTIQGEAFF. The CDR3 DNA reads as TGCGCCAGCAGCCCTACAATCCAGGGGGAAGCTTTCTTT. The chain carries TRBV5-1 and TRBJ1-1; perhaps TRBD1 as D (6 bases). The CDR3 length is 13 residues. The germline V gene encodes CDR1 SGHRS and CDR2 YFSETQ. V lost 4 bases to trimming and J lost 8 bases, with 15 bases between them.

The chain joins TRBV6-2 or TRBV6-3 to TRBJ1-4; possibly TRBD1 for D (5 bases). CDR3 length: 14 residues. CDR1 MNHEY and CDR2 SVGEGT come from the germline V gene. Trimming took off 4 bases at V and 10 bases at J, with 16 bases between the two ends. In DNA form, the CDR3 reads TGTGCCAGCAGTTCCCTCAGGGTGTTGACAAAACTGTTTTTT. It specifies CASSSLRVLTKLFF.

This chain connects TRBV7-2 to TRBJ2-1; the match to TRBD2 covers 7 bases. The CDR3 sequence is 14 residues long. Per the germline V gene, CDR1 is SGHTA and CDR2 is FQGNSA. The J segment lost 5 bases and the V segment lost 3 bases, leaving 4 bases of the junction unmatched. CDR3 sequence: CASSFRGSHNEQFF. The CDR3 DNA sequence: TGTGCCAGCAGCTTTCGCGGGAGTCACAATGAGCAGTTCTTC.

The V gene is TRBV2, the J gene TRBJ2-3; tentatively, D is TRBD2 (6 bases). CDR1 and CDR2 (germline): SNHLY, FYNNEI. The CDR3 sequence is 18 residues long. Trimming stripped 8 bases from V and 6 bases from J, with 30 bases between. The chain's CDR3 is CASSPGFWAGPNGDTQYF. The CDR3 nucleotides are TGTGCCAGCTCTCCGGGCTTTTGGGCGGGACCGAACGGCGATACGCAGTATTTT. Full variable domain (missing parts from reference TRBV2 and TRBJ2-3): EPEVTQTPSHQVTQMGQEVILRCVPISNHLYFYWYRQILGQKVEFLVSFYNNEISEKSEIFDDQFSVERPDGSNFTLKIRSTKLEDSAMYFCASSPGFWAGPNGDTQYFGPGTRLTVL.

This clonotype was recorded only once. One end of the junction is discordant with germline, which a read error may explain. The rearrangement links TRBV12-3 or TRBV12-4 to TRBJ2-7; no reliable D call. There are 10 residues in the CDR3. CDR3 sequence reads: CASGTSEQHF. CDR3 DNA: TGTGCCAGCGGAACCTCCGAGCAGCACTTC.

In its sample, this clonotype was seen a few times. The rearrangement joins TRBV20-1 to TRBJ2-1; 13 nucleotides agree with TRBD2. Trimming at V came to 5 bases and at J to 7 bases, leaving 8 bases not matched to a gene. The CDR3 runs to 15 residues. From germline, CDR1 is DFQATT and CDR2 SNEGSKA (reference sequence). This CDR3 reads CSAPTPGLAGNEQFF. CDR3 coding DNA: TGCAGTGCTCCAACCCCGGGACTAGCGGGAAATGAGCAGTTCTTC.

The chain employs TRBV7-9 and TRBJ2-6; D remains ambiguous. This CDR3 is 16 amino acids long. The ends were cut back, 6 bases at V and 0 bases at J, with 12 bases in the middle. Germline V gene data show CDR1 as SEHNR and CDR2 as FQNEAQ (reference sequence). Here the CDR3 reads CASSSLGNSGANVLTF. The CDR3 DNA reads TGTGCCAGCAGTTCATTGGGCAACTCTGGGGCCAACGTCCTGACTTTC.

This clonotype was seen more than once but under ten times. The chain couples TRBV5-5 to TRBJ1-2; D remains unclear. Germline assignment: CDR1 SGHKS and CDR2 YYEKEE (reference sequence). Trimming pared 2 bases from V and 2 bases from J, leaving 13 bases between. CDR3 length: 15 amino acids. The CDR3 loop is CASSFWTDLNYGYTF. As DNA, the CDR3 is TGTGCCAGCAGCTTCTGGACGGACCTGAACTATGGCTACACCTTC.

This clonotype was seen more than once but under ten times. The V gene is TRBV6-6, the J gene TRBJ1-2; no firm D call. Germline CDR1 reads MNHNY; CDR2 reads SVGAGI (reference sequence). Trimming cost V 2 bases and J 0 bases, with 4 bases left between them. The CDR3 totals 13 residues. CDR3 loop: CASSYTANYGYTF. The CDR3 DNA follows: TGTGCCAGCAGTTACACAGCTAACTATGGCTACACCTTC.

This chain uses TRBV6-6 with TRBJ2-2; D remains unclear. The germline V gene encodes CDR1 MNHNY and CDR2 SVGAGI (reference sequence). With 6 bases removed from V and 8 bases from J, the gap between germline ends came to 16 bases. The CDR3 contains 14 residues. The CDR3 region is CASSPGRQRGELFF. CDR3 DNA: TGTGCCAGCAGCCCGGGCCGACAAAGAGGGGAGCTGTTTTTT.